These 10 T cell receptor beta chains share one sample of origin, sequenced in a study of OX40 agonist ivuxolimab in advanced cancers. Repertoires were generated with immunoSEQ multiplex PCR, while TCRdb's copy carries only in-frame clones and drops some. This table has roughly 32,000 clones, about four fifths appearing once. This specimen consisted of CD4+ or CD8+ T cells sorted from blood, obtained in a trial of the OX40 agonist ivuxolimab. The source is an adult with an advanced solid tumor such as melanoma, head and neck, liver or kidney cancer.

The CDR3, as DNA: TGTGCCAGCAGTTACTCGGAGGGGGCAGAGCAGTACTTC. Its protein is CASSYSEGAEQYF. This sequence joins TRBV6-5 and TRBJ2-5; tentative D call: TRBD1 (7 bases). V dropped 0 bases and J dropped 11 bases, with 13 bases sitting between them. This CDR3 contains 13 residues. Germline V gives CDR1 MNHEY, CDR2 SVGAGI.

Written as DNA, the CDR3 is TGCGCCAGCAGCCAAGTTACGAGTCTTGATGAGCAGTTCTTC. Residues: CASSQVTSLDEQFF. This rearrangement joins TRBV4-1 to TRBJ2-1; D gene ambiguous. Between the trimmed V and J ends, which lost 1 base and 8 bases, there was a span of 12 bases. CDR3 length: 14 residues. Per germline, CDR1 MGHRA and CDR2 YSYEKL.

The genes are TRBV7-2 and TRBJ2-1; 12 positions agree with TRBD2. The CDR3 runs to 15 residues. CDR1 is SGHTA, CDR2 FQGNSA, per germline. V lost 2 bases, J lost 7 bases, and 3 bases stayed unmatched. CDR3: CASSLTGTSGNEQFF. DNA of the CDR3: TGTGCCAGCAGCTTAACCGGGACTAGCGGGAATGAGCAGTTCTTC. The whole variable domain, filled in from reference TRBV7-2 and TRBJ2-1, reads GAGVSQSPSNKVTEKGKDVELRCDPISGHTALYWYRQSLGQGLEFLIYFQGNSAPDKSGLPSDRFSAERTGGSVSTLTIQRTQQEDSAVYLCASSLTGTSGNEQFFGPGTRLTVL.

This sequence joins TRBV6-5 and TRBJ2-1, with D maybe TRBD1 (5 bases). V was clipped by 0 bases and J by 10 bases, with 13 bases between them. Germline lookup yields CDR1 MNHEY and CDR2 SVGAGI. The CDR3 has 14 residues. The CDR3 DNA is TGTGCCAGCAGTTACTCAAAAGACAGCTCGGAGCAGTTCTTC. Its translation: CASSYSKDSSEQFF.

The genes are TRBV2 and TRBJ1-5; D may be TRBD1 (6 bases). V lost 0 bases and J 4 bases, leaving 10 bases between the germline ends. This CDR3 comprises 15 residues. Germline V gene data show CDR1 as SNHLY and CDR2 as FYNNEI. CDR3 sequence: CASSEALRGNQPQHF. Written as DNA, the CDR3 is TGTGCCAGCAGTGAAGCGCTCAGGGGTAATCAGCCCCAGCATTTT. The entire variable domain, with the rest obtained from reference TRBV2 and TRBJ1-5, is as follows: EPEVTQTPSHQVTQMGQEVILRCVPISNHLYFYWYRQILGQKVEFLVSFYNNEISEKSEIFDDQFSVERPDGSNFTLKIRSTKLEDSAMYFCASSEALRGNQPQHFGDGTRLSIL.

The chain combines TRBV5-1 with TRBJ2-2; 10 bases line up with TRBD2. CDR3 length: 15 amino acids. CDR1 and CDR2 (germline): SGHRS, YFSETQ. The V gene end was trimmed by 4 bases and the J gene end by 6 bases; junction bases not matched to a gene: 6. Written as DNA, the CDR3 is TGCGCCAGCAGCAACCTAGCGGGAGAGGCCGGGGAGCTGTTTTTT. Protein sequence: CASSNLAGEAGELFF.

The chain carries TRBV6-5 and TRBJ2-5; 7 nucleotides line up with TRBD2. This CDR3 has 13 residues. V lost 2 bases to trimming and J lost 9 bases; unmatched junction nucleotides: 6. Germline CDR1 is MNHEY and CDR2 is SVGAGI. The CDR3 region is CASSYGRAQAQYF. CDR3 nucleotides: TGTGCCAGCAGTTACGGGAGGGCTCAGGCCCAGTACTTC.

The chain has TRBV5-1 and TRBJ2-1; 10 bases are a match to TRBD2. After removal of 1 base from V and 9 bases from J, the junction contained 7 bases not matched to a gene. The CDR3 contains 15 residues. Germline CDR1 is SGHRS and CDR2 is YFSETQ. The CDR3 protein is CASSLSSLAGVEQFF. Written as DNA, the CDR3 is TGCGCCAGCAGCTTGAGTAGTCTAGCGGGAGTTGAGCAGTTCTTC.

This rearrangement joins TRBV4-3 to TRBJ2-7, with 7 bases lining up with TRBD2. The germline V gene has CDR1 LGHNA and CDR2 YSLEER. This CDR3 comprises 16 residues. The V and J ends lost 1 base and 0 bases, in that order; junction bases with no gene match: 6. CDR3 in DNA: TGCGCCAGCAGCCAAGTGGCTAGCGGATACTCCTACGAGCAGTACTTC. Protein product: CASSQVASGYSYEQYF.

This chain links TRBV11-2 with TRBJ2-1; D is perhaps TRBD1 (7 bases). Per germline, CDR1 SGHAT and CDR2 FQNNGV. This CDR3 spans 16 amino acids. Between the trimmed V and J ends, which lost 6 bases and 9 bases, there was a span of 24 bases. The CDR3 coding sequence is TGTGCCAGCAGTCGACGGGGGACAGAGGACTTCGGTGAGCAGTTCTTC. Translation: CASSRRGTEDFGEQFF.